Presented here are 30 T cell receptor beta chains from one specimen sequenced in a study of CD8 T cell repertoires and HIV-1 epitope variants. The repertoire was sequenced with immunoSEQ multiplex PCR; TCRdb's copy has only in-frame clones and lacks some. Of around 6,100 clones in the sample, about 66% were seen once. These receptors lack a known antigen. The sequencing sample was made of cultured CD8+ T cells derived from PBMCs. These receptors were obtained from a male donor with HIV.

The chain employs TRBV27 and TRBJ1-2; 8 bases are shared with TRBD1. V gave up 0 bases and J gave up 4 bases; unmatched junction bases: 1. The CDR3 sequence is 14 residues long. CDR1 and CDR2 (germline): MNHEY, SMNVEV (reference sequence). CDR3 residues: CASSLSGTGYGYTF. In DNA, the CDR3 is TGTGCCAGCAGTTTATCGGGGACAGGCTATGGCTACACCTTC.

This chain uses TRBV5-4 with TRBJ1-1; TRBD1 aligns across 9 bases. Trimming took 3 bases from V and 5 from J; bases not matched to a gene: 8. The CDR3 consists of 15 residues. Germline lookup yields CDR1 SGHNT and CDR2 YYREEE (reference sequence). The CDR3 region is CASSSTGTGYTEAFF. The CDR3 nucleotides are TGTGCCAGCAGCTCAACCGGGACAGGGTATACTGAAGCTTTCTTT. Complete variable domain (other parts from reference TRBV5-4 and TRBJ1-1): ETGVTQSPTHLIKTRGQQVTLRCSSQSGHNTVSWYQQALGQGPQFIFQYYREEENGRGNFPPRFSGLQFPNYSSELNVNALELDDSALYLCASSSTGTGYTEAFFGQGTRLTVV.

The chain links TRBV29-1 to TRBJ2-3; 7 bases agree with TRBD2. Germline loops: CDR1 SQVTM, CDR2 ANQGSEA. J lost 4 bases, V lost 1 base, and 8 bases had no gene match. The CDR3 runs 15 residues. For the CDR3, the DNA is TGCAGCGTTGAAGGTGGCGGGAGCGGCTCAGATACGCAGTATTTT. Protein sequence: CSVEGGGSGSDTQYF.

The genes are TRBV19 and TRBJ1-1; a possible D gene is TRBD1 (6 bases). There are 13 residues in the CDR3. Germline values: CDR1 LNHDA, CDR2 SQIVND (reference sequence). V gave up 5 bases and J gave up 1 base, with 8 bases separating them. The CDR3 reads CASSLQGNTEAFF. The CDR3 DNA follows: TGTGCCAGTAGTTTACAGGGGAACACTGAAGCTTTCTTT. The variable domain in full, with the rest retrieved from reference TRBV19 and TRBJ1-1, is DGGITQSPKYLFRKEGQNVTLSCEQNLNHDAMYWYRQDPGQGLRLIYYSQIVNDFQKGDIAEGYSVSREKKESFPLTVTSAQKNPTAFYLCASSLQGNTEAFFGQGTRLTVV.

The chain carries TRBV7-3 and TRBJ2-1; D uncertain. This CDR3 comprises 13 residues. Trimming pared 6 bases from V and 7 bases from J, leaving 13 bases between. Germline V gene sequence: CDR1 SGHTA, CDR2 FQGTGA. CDR3 nucleotide sequence: TGTGCCAGCAGTCACCGACCGTCGAATGAGCAGTTCTTC. Its protein is CASSHRPSNEQFF.

This sequence joins TRBV7-2 and TRBJ2-1, with 14 nucleotides matching TRBD2. Germline-derived CDR1 and CDR2 are SGHTA and FQGNSA. This CDR3 has 16 amino acids. J gave up 9 bases and V 1 base, and 5 bases lay outside the gene matches. The CDR3 DNA is TGTGCCAGCAGCTTAGATGGGACTAGCGGGGGTAGTGAGCAGTTCTTC. Amino acid sequence: CASSLDGTSGGSEQFF. Drawing the rest from reference TRBV7-2 and TRBJ2-1, the complete variable domain is GAGVSQSPSNKVTEKGKDVELRCDPISGHTALYWYRQSLGQGLEFLIYFQGNSAPDKSGLPSDRFSAERTGGSVSTLTIQRTQQEDSAVYLCASSLDGTSGGSEQFFGPGTRLTVL.

This clone was observed a single time. The chain combines TRBV27 with TRBJ1-5, with D possibly being TRBD1 (5 bases). V lost 6 bases, J lost 4 bases, and 16 bases lay in between. Germline CDR1 MNHEY, CDR2 SMNVEV (reference sequence). The CDR3 extends over 15 amino acids. CDR3 coding DNA: TGTGCCAGCAGCCCGGGGGGGGGAGGAAATCAGCCCCAGCATTTT. Amino acids: CASSPGGGGNQPQHF.

The chain has TRBV27 and TRBJ2-1; 9 positions agree with TRBD2. V lost 8 bases to trimming and J lost 0 bases; unmatched junction nucleotides: 11. Germline V gene sequence: CDR1 MNHEY, CDR2 SMNVEV (reference sequence). The CDR3 consists of 17 residues. The CDR3 sequence is CASQMNPSGISYNEQFF. The CDR3, as DNA: TGTGCCAGCCAGATGAATCCTAGCGGGATCTCCTACAATGAGCAGTTCTTC.

This chain joins TRBV7-8 and TRBJ2-1; 7 bases line up with TRBD1. The CDR3 spans 15 residues. J gave up 4 bases and V 1 base, and 4 bases lay outside the gene matches. Germline CDR1 is SGHVS and CDR2 is FQNEAQ. The CDR3 DNA sequence: TGTGCCAGCAGCTTAGTCGGGGACAGATACAATGAGCAGTTCTTC. This translates into CASSLVGDRYNEQFF.

The chain combines TRBV9 with TRBJ1-2, with D tentatively TRBD1 (6 bases). V was cut by 3 bases and J by 5 bases, with 26 bases left in between. This CDR3 has 18 amino acids. The germline CDR1 and CDR2 sequences are SGDLS and YYNGEE. CDR3 amino acids: CASSAEGGNPPPPYGYTF. As DNA, the CDR3 is TGTGCCAGCAGCGCGGAGGGGGGAAACCCTCCCCCCCCTTATGGCTACACCTTC.

The genes are TRBV7-2 and TRBJ2-5; no reliable D call. V lost 5 bases and J 5 bases, leaving 9 bases between the germline ends. The CDR3 sequence is 12 residues long. Germline-derived CDR1 and CDR2 are SGHTA and FQGNSA. CDR3 in amino acids: CASSPEAETQYF. The CDR3 DNA sequence: TGTGCCAGCAGCCCAGAGGCGGAGACCCAGTACTTC.

This clone was seen more than once but under ten times. The chain joins TRBV4-2 to TRBJ1-2; 7 bases fit TRBD1. Trimming at V came to 1 base and at J to 4 bases, leaving 3 bases not matched to a gene. The CDR3 consists of 14 residues. Germline loops: CDR1 LGHNA, CDR2 YNFKEQ. The CDR3 DNA is TGTGCCAGCAGCCAAGTGAGGGACAGCTATGGCTACACCTTC. Its translation: CASSQVRDSYGYTF.

V is TRBV28 and J is TRBJ2-3; no firm D call. Germline lookup yields CDR1 MDHEN and CDR2 SYDVKM. V was shortened by 8 bases and J by 1 base, with 13 bases between the two germline ends. This CDR3 is built from 14 residues. The CDR3 region is CASYEQLGTDTQYF. CDR3 nucleotides: TGTGCCAGCTACGAGCAGTTAGGCACAGATACGCAGTATTTT.

For the CDR3, the DNA is TGTGCCAGCAGTGAAGCGGGAGGGCAATACAATGAGCAGTTCTTC. Translation gives CASSEAGGQYNEQFF. The gene calls are TRBV2 and TRBJ2-1, with TRBD2 identical over 7 bases. The CDR3 covers 15 residues. Trimming took 0 bases from V and 4 from J; bases not matched to a gene: 3. Germline V gives CDR1 SNHLY, CDR2 FYNNEI.

This sequence joins TRBV15 and TRBJ2-7, with D tentatively TRBD2 (8 bases). The CDR3 runs to 15 residues. Germline CDR1 and CDR2: LNHNV and YYDKDF (reference sequence). Deletions cut 5 bases from V and 5 bases from J, with 19 bases between. CDR3 sequence reads: CATSRGGQGGHEQYF. The CDR3 bases are TGTGCCACCAGCCGCGGGGGGCAGGGGGGCCACGAGCAGTACTTC.

CDR3 protein: CASSSMGASNEAFF. The CDR3 DNA reads as TGTGCCAGCAGCTCCATGGGAGCTTCCAATGAAGCTTTCTTT. The J gene is TRBJ1-1, the V gene TRBV13, with D unclear. This CDR3 contains 14 residues. CDR1 and CDR2 (germline): PRHDT, FYEKMQ (reference sequence). Trimming took off 4 bases at V and 7 bases at J, with 16 bases between the two ends.

The chain couples TRBV7-6 to TRBJ2-5; D unresolved. Trimming removed 5 bases from V and 4 bases from J, with 17 bases in between. Germline values: CDR1 SGHVS, CDR2 FNYEAQ. CDR3 length: 15 amino acids. The DNA of the CDR3 is TGTGCCAGCAGCCCCAACTGGTCGTCCGGAGAGACCCAGTACTTC. Amino acids: CASSPNWSSGETQYF.

The table lists this clone with a few counts. The chain joins TRBV19 to TRBJ2-7; D might be TRBD1 or TRBD2, each matching 6 bases. The V end lost 3 bases, the J end lost 4 bases, and 13 bases lay between the germline ends. CDR1 and CDR2 from the germline V gene are LNHDA and SQIVND (reference sequence). The CDR3 totals 14 residues. CDR3 sequence (DNA): TGTGCCAGTAGTATCTCGTCGGGGGCTTACGAGCAGTACTTC. The encoded protein is CASSISSGAYEQYF.

This clone was counted once. This chain joins TRBV19 and TRBJ1-4; unclear D gene. The germline V gene encodes CDR1 LNHDA and CDR2 SQIVND (reference sequence). Trimming removed 3 bases from V and 6 bases from J, with 14 bases in between. This CDR3 comprises 15 residues. The CDR3: CASSIRPARHEKLFF. For the CDR3, the DNA is TGTGCCAGTAGTATTAGGCCAGCCCGACATGAAAAACTGTTTTTT. Drawing the rest from reference TRBV19 and TRBJ1-4, the complete variable domain is DGGITQSPKYLFRKEGQNVTLSCEQNLNHDAMYWYRQDPGQGLRLIYYSQIVNDFQKGDIAEGYSVSREKKESFPLTVTSAQKNPTAFYLCASSIRPARHEKLFFGSGTQLSVL.

This chain connects TRBV6-5 to TRBJ2-7; 7 bases line up with TRBD1. CDR3 length equals 15 residues. Per the germline V gene, CDR1 is MNHEY and CDR2 is SVGAGI. Losses at the gene ends were 2 bases for V and 3 bases for J; bases not matched to a gene: 7. DNA of the CDR3: TGTGCCAGCAGTTACACAGGGACAGCCGTCTACGAGCAGTACTTC. Residues: CASSYTGTAVYEQYF.

A single count supports this clone. This chain links TRBV18 with TRBJ2-3; no definite D call. Germline values: CDR1 KGHSH, CDR2 LQKENI. CDR3 length equals 15 residues. Deletions cut 3 bases from V and 2 bases from J, with 12 bases between. CDR3 sequence: CASSPSPDPTDTQYF. CDR3 in DNA: TGTGCCAGCTCACCTTCCCCGGACCCCACAGATACGCAGTATTTT.

This clone has just one count. The V gene is TRBV10-2, the J gene TRBJ2-5; D gene uncertain. The germline V gene has CDR1 WSHSY and CDR2 SAAADI. This CDR3 is built from 16 residues. Trimming removed 2 bases at V and 4 bases at J, with 17 bases between. CDR3 residues: CASSEGKIVSRETQYF. DNA of the CDR3: TGCGCCAGCAGTGAGGGAAAAATCGTGTCTAGAGAGACCCAGTACTTC.

This clone was seen a single time. The CDR3 protein is CASSQVLAGTGGTQYF. The CDR3 DNA sequence: TGCGCCAGCAGCCAAGTGCTAGCGGGGACGGGCGGTACGCAGTATTTT. The chain combines TRBV4-3 with TRBJ2-3; 9 bases are shared with TRBD2. With V trimmed by 1 base and J by 8 bases, 10 bases remained unmatched. This CDR3 comprises 16 residues. Germline V CDR1 and CDR2: LGHNA, YSLEER.

The J gene is TRBJ2-1, the V gene TRBV25-1; D is unclear. The CDR3 extends over 11 amino acids. CDR1 is MGHDK and CDR2 is SYGVNS in the germline V gene. The ends were cut back, 5 bases at V and 9 bases at J, with 8 bases in the middle. The CDR3 coding sequence is TGTGCCAGCAGTCGGCTCGGTGAGCAGTTCTTC. This sequence encodes CASSRLGEQFF.

The chain links TRBV21-1 to TRBJ2-2; TRBD2 is taken as the D call from the table, unchecked against the DNA. TRBV21-1 represents a pseudogene. The CDR3 length is 19 residues. The CDR3 region is CASSRSPGLAGGPSGELFF. The CDR3 DNA is TGTGCCAGCAGCCGTTCCCCGGGACTAGCGGGAGGGCCCTCTGGGGAGCTGTTTTTT.

The chain has TRBV7-4 and TRBJ2-2; weak D call: TRBD2 (5 bases). Trimming removed 4 bases at V and 4 bases at J, with 10 bases between. The CDR3 runs to 14 residues. CDR1 and CDR2 from the germline V gene are SGHVT and SQSDAQ. Here the CDR3 reads CASSWTPSTGELFF. DNA for the CDR3: TGTGCCAGCAGCTGGACTCCGAGCACCGGGGAGCTGTTTTTT.

This clone was counted between two and nine times. V and J are TRBV4-3 and TRBJ2-5; 8 bases align to TRBD2. V lost 0 bases to trimming and J lost 5 bases; unmatched junction nucleotides: 11. This CDR3 contains 17 residues. CDR1 and CDR2 from the germline V gene are LGHNA and YSLEER. The CDR3 sequence is CASSQEWLGTGGETQYF. The CDR3 DNA sequence: TGCGCCAGCAGCCAAGAATGGCTCGGGACGGGAGGGGAGACCCAGTACTTC.

The rearrangement links TRBV28 to TRBJ1-5; TRBD1 matches at 9 bases. CDR1 and CDR2 from the germline V gene are MDHEN and SYDVKM. CDR3 size: 14 residues. V trimming: 6 bases; J trimming: 7 bases; junction bases outside the gene matches: 7. CDR3 sequence reads: CASSSTGGEQPQHF. In nucleotides, the CDR3 is TGTGCCAGCAGCTCGACAGGGGGGGAACAGCCCCAGCATTTT.

The chain has TRBV28 and TRBJ2-7; TRBD2 aligns across 8 bases. The J segment lost 6 bases and the V segment lost 2 bases, leaving 3 bases of the junction unmatched. This CDR3 has 13 residues. The V gene's germline CDR1 is MDHEN and CDR2 SYDVKM. The CDR3 here is CASSLGLAGEQYF. The CDR3 nucleotides are TGTGCCAGCAGTTTAGGGCTAGCGGGCGAGCAGTACTTC.

The V gene is TRBV28, the J gene TRBJ1-5, with 9 bases fitting TRBD1. V was clipped by 2 bases and J by 7 bases; unmatched bases: 3. Germline values: CDR1 MDHEN, CDR2 SYDVKM. This CDR3 has 14 residues. The CDR3 here is CASSLGTGWQPQHF. The DNA of the CDR3 is TGTGCCAGCAGTTTAGGGACAGGGTGGCAGCCCCAGCATTTT.